This T cell receptor (beta chain) was recorded in a study of cytomegalovirus exposure and HLA in healthy donors. Trimming cost V 1 base and J 2 bases, with 9 bases left between them. The CDR3 is 16 residues long. PCR primers comprised 60 Vbeta and 13 Jbeta primers. Only in-frame clones appear in the TCRdb table, and some are missing; sequencing was by immunoSEQ multiplex PCR. The data show about 180,000 clones, about four fifths seen once. The sequence derives from a girl between 10 and 17 years old in good health and CMV-seropositive. Sequences were obtained from PBMCs. The chain combines TRBV23-1 with TRBJ2-6; D might be TRBD1 (5 bases). TRBV23-1 is given ORF status, its function remaining uncertain. CDR3 in amino acids: CASSQWGRAGANVLTF. The CDR3 DNA reads as TGCGCCAGCAGTCAATGGGGCAGGGCTGGGGCCAACGTCCTGACTTTC.